This entry describes one TCR beta chain. Only in-frame clones appear in the TCRdb table, and some are missing; sequencing was by immunoSEQ multiplex PCR. Here the sample spans a few hundred thousand clones, over 75% being singletons. The CDR3 contains 15 residues. Trimming left V 0 bases short and J 6 bases short, with 12 bases between. From germline, CDR1 is WNHNN and CDR2 SYGVQD (reference sequence). These data come from a study of blood T cell repertoires in COVID-19. The chain is built from TRBV10-1 and TRBJ2-1; TRBD2 might be the D (7 bases). Sequenced sample: peripheral blood. The source is a man aged 25 to 40 who had recovered from COVID-19. The chain's CDR3 is CASSESGGPFNEQFF. The DNA for the CDR3 is TGCGCCAGCAGTGAGTCGGGGGGGCCGTTCAATGAGCAGTTCTTC.